Each of the 20 T cell receptor beta chains below was sequenced from the same sample in a study of cytomegalovirus exposure and HLA in healthy donors. With 60 Vbeta and 13 Jbeta primers, the PCR was carried out. Some clones are missing from TCRdb's copy, which holds only in-frame ones; the method was immunoSEQ multiplex PCR. This table holds 100,000 to 150,000 clones, more than 60% found once. The sequencing input was PBMCs. Receptors were obtained from a middle-aged woman in good health and CMV-seropositive.

The chain combines TRBV2 with TRBJ2-3; 10 bases line up with TRBD2. CDR1 and CDR2 from the germline V gene are SNHLY and FYNNEI. This CDR3 contains 14 residues. Germline trimming cut 9 bases from V and 5 bases from J; bases unmatched to any gene: 8. DNA of the CDR3: TGTGCCAGGCTGAGCGGGGGGGTGATAGATACGCAGTATTTT. Translated: CARLSGGVIDTQYF.

The V and J genes are TRBV29-1 and TRBJ2-1; D unclear. Germline CDR1 SQVTM, CDR2 ANQGSEA. Deletions cut 3 bases from V and 12 bases from J, with 12 bases between. This CDR3 has 11 residues. CDR3 in DNA: TGCAGCGTTGAGGCCGACATCCTGCAGTTCTTC. It translates to CSVEADILQFF.

The V call is TRBV15, the J call TRBJ2-2, with a possible D match to TRBD2 (6 bases). Germline CDR1 and CDR2: LNHNV and YYDKDF (reference sequence). V lost 1 base to trimming and J lost 0 bases, with 24 bases between them. The CDR3 has 21 amino acids. CDR3 DNA: TGTGCCACCAGCAGAGCAGCTCCCAGAAGGGAGGCCCAAGCGAACACCGGGGAGCTGTTTTTT. It translates to CATSRAAPRREAQANTGELFF.

In its sample, this clone was seen once. The rearrangement uses TRBV11-2 and TRBJ1-1; D possibly corresponds to TRBD1 (5 bases). Germline-derived CDR1 and CDR2 are SGHAT and FQNNGV. The V end was cut by 5 bases, the J end by 5 bases, with 12 bases between. CDR3 size: 13 residues. CDR3 amino acids: CASSPRRGTEAFF. In nucleotides, the CDR3 is TGTGCCAGCAGCCCGAGGAGGGGAACTGAAGCTTTCTTT.

The rearrangement uses TRBV28 and TRBJ2-2; 7 nucleotides match TRBD1. The germline V gene has CDR1 MDHEN and CDR2 SYDVKM. There are 13 residues in the CDR3. The trim removed 10 bases at V and 3 bases at J, leaving 5 bases unmatched. This CDR3 reads CATRDSYTGELFF. DNA for the CDR3: TGTGCCACCAGGGACAGCTACACCGGGGAGCTGTTTTTT.

J is TRBJ1-3 and V is TRBV13; D uncertain. Per the germline V gene, CDR1 is PRHDT and CDR2 is FYEKMQ (reference sequence). The CDR3 spans 16 residues. Trimming cost V 5 bases and J 0 bases, with 14 bases left between them. The CDR3 region has the DNA TGTGCCAGCAGCGCCCAGACACGGAACTCTGGAAACACCATATATTTT. Its protein product is CASSAQTRNSGNTIYF. Combining the CDR3 with reference TRBV13 and TRBJ1-3 gives the whole variable domain AAGVIQSPRHLIKEKRETATLKCYPIPRHDTVYWYQQGPGQDPQFLISFYEKMQSDKGSIPDRFSAQQFSDYHSELNMSSLELGDSALYFCASSAQTRNSGNTIYFGEGSWLTVV.

The chain carries TRBV27 and TRBJ2-3, with TRBD1 matching 9 bases. V shed 8 bases, J shed 5 bases, and the junction held 11 bases outside the gene matches. The germline V gene has CDR1 MNHEY and CDR2 SMNVEV (reference sequence). This CDR3 is 15 amino acids long. For the CDR3, the DNA is TGTGCCAGCCGATTCGGGACAGGGAGAATAGATACGCAGTATTTT. This codes for CASRFGTGRIDTQYF.

The chain carries TRBV15 and TRBJ1-2, with 9 bases aligning to TRBD1. Germline V gene sequence: CDR1 LNHNV, CDR2 YYDKDF (reference sequence). With V trimmed by 6 bases and J by 5 bases, 7 bases remained unmatched. This CDR3 region has 14 residues. The CDR3 DNA reads as TGTGCCACCAGTCCTACAGGGGGCGGTTATGGCTACACCTTC. Protein sequence: CATSPTGGGYGYTF.

The sample holds one count of this clone. The chain joins TRBV30 to TRBJ2-3; 8 positions agree with TRBD2. The CDR3 is 16 residues long. The germline V gene encodes CDR1 GTSNPN and CDR2 SVGIG (reference sequence). With V trimmed by 4 bases and J by 6 bases, 15 bases remained unmatched. The CDR3 here is CAWNRGGLGNLDTQYF. The CDR3 DNA is TGTGCCTGGAACCGCGGGGGGCTAGGGAATTTGGATACGCAGTATTTT. Looking up the rest from reference TRBV30 and TRBJ2-3 gives the full variable domain: SQTIHQWPATLVQPVGSPLSLECTVEGTSNPNLYWYRQAAGRGLQLLFYSVGIGQISSEVPQNLSASRPQDRQFILSSKKLLLSDSGFYLCAWNRGGLGNLDTQYFGPGTRLTVL.

The V and J genes are TRBV18 and TRBJ2-2; 7 positions match TRBD1. V lost 3 bases to trimming and J lost 4 bases; unmatched junction nucleotides: 8. Germline V lookup: CDR1 KGHSH, CDR2 LQKENI. The CDR3 contains 16 residues. DNA of the CDR3: TGTGCCAGCTCACCTATACAGGGGTCAGGCACCGGGGAGCTGTTTTTT. Amino acids: CASSPIQGSGTGELFF.

The J gene is TRBJ2-3, the V gene TRBV5-1; 8 nucleotides agree with TRBD1. CDR3 size: 15 residues. With 0 bases clipped from V and 6 bases from J, the junction kept 6 bases outside the gene matches. The germline V gene has CDR1 SGHRS and CDR2 YFSETQ. The CDR3 sequence: CASSLGQGAPDTQYF. The CDR3 DNA is TGCGCCAGCAGCTTGGGGCAGGGGGCGCCTGATACGCAGTATTTT. The full variable domain, in which reference TRBV5-1 and TRBJ2-3 provide the parts outside the CDR3, is KAGVTQTPRYLIKTRGQQVTLSCSPISGHRSVSWYQQTPGQGLQFLFEYFSETQRNKGNFPGRFSGRQFSNSRSEMNVSTLELGDSALYLCASSLGQGAPDTQYFGPGTRLTVL.

V and J are TRBV6-1 and TRBJ2-7; 7 bases match TRBD1. The V gene end was trimmed by 6 bases and the J gene end by 2 bases; junction bases not matched to a gene: 10. The CDR3 has 15 amino acids. Looked up from germline, CDR1 is MNHNS and CDR2 is SASEGT. CDR3 nucleotide sequence: TGTGCCAGCAGCCGACAGGGCGAAGTGGCCTACGAGCAGTACTTC. This encodes CASSRQGEVAYEQYF.

V and J are TRBV28 and TRBJ2-2; 9 nucleotides line up with TRBD1. Trimming at V came to 4 bases and at J to 5 bases, leaving 5 bases not matched to a gene. CDR3 length: 15 amino acids. CDR1 and CDR2 from the germline V gene are MDHEN and SYDVKM. Here the CDR3 DNA reads TGTGCCAGCAGTTCCGGGACAGGGTTAACCGGGGAGCTGTTTTTT. Protein: CASSSGTGLTGELFF.

For this clone: The same CDR3 can be traced to other DNA sequences in this sample. The DNA for the CDR3 is TGTGCCATCAGTGAGCCGGGACAGGGGGGTACCTACGAGCAGTACTTC. Protein product: CAISEPGQGGTYEQYF. This chain connects TRBV10-3 to TRBJ2-5; TRBD1 matches at 11 bases. The J call is doubtful: the DNA matches TRBJ2-7 better. CDR1 is ENHRY and CDR2 is SYGVKD in the germline V gene. This CDR3 has 16 residues.

This clone has just one count. The V and J genes are TRBV25-1 and TRBJ2-3; D possibly corresponds to TRBD1 (5 bases). Deletions cut 2 bases from V and 10 bases from J, with 10 bases between. Germline V CDR1 and CDR2: MGHDK, SYGVNS. The CDR3 is 12 residues long. The CDR3 reads CASSEGATAQYF. The DNA of the CDR3 is TGTGCCAGCAGTGAAGGGGCTACGGCGCAGTATTTT.

The CDR3 DNA reads as TGTGCCAGCAGTTACAGGGGGCTGAACGGCTACACCTTC. Translating it yields CASSYRGLNGYTF. This chain uses TRBV27 with TRBJ1-2; TRBD1 aligns across 9 bases. The CDR3 has 13 residues. Losses at the gene ends were 4 bases for V and 8 bases for J; bases not matched to a gene: 5. Germline CDR1 and CDR2: MNHEY and SMNVEV (reference sequence).

The rearrangement uses TRBV6-5 and TRBJ1-3; a weak D match, TRBD1 (6 bases). V lost 5 bases and J 4 bases, leaving 15 bases between the germline ends. The germline V gene has CDR1 MNHEY and CDR2 SVGAGI. The CDR3 totals 15 residues. The CDR3 bases are TGTGCCAGCAGTGGGGGCCGGGGAGAAGGAAACACCATATATTTT. The encoded protein is CASSGGRGEGNTIYF.

The table lists this clone with a few counts. The chain joins TRBV4-3 to TRBJ1-2; possibly TRBD1 for D (6 bases). Trimming removed 1 base from V and 4 bases from J, with 13 bases in between. Per germline, CDR1 LGHNA and CDR2 YSLEER. CDR3 length equals 15 residues. CDR3 bases: TGCGCCAGCAGCCAAGGCTTTACAGGGAGCTATGGCTACACCTTC. Translating gives CASSQGFTGSYGYTF.

This clone was counted between two and nine times. The chain joins TRBV28 to TRBJ1-4; the D gene is possibly TRBD1 (5 bases). Germline values: CDR1 MDHEN, CDR2 SYDVKM. This CDR3 comprises 15 residues. Trimming stripped 2 bases from V and 5 bases from J, with 12 bases between. The CDR3 reads CASSLGGTWNEKLFF. CDR3 nucleotides: TGTGCCAGCAGTTTAGGGGGGACCTGGAATGAAAAACTGTTTTTT.

This sequence joins TRBV5-4 and TRBJ2-7; 11 bases fit TRBD2. This CDR3 is built from 14 residues. Germline V gene lookup returns CDR1 SGHNT and CDR2 YYREEE (reference sequence). After removal of 3 bases from V and 4 bases from J, the junction contained 3 bases not matched to a gene. CDR3 residues: CASSYSGRGYEQYF. CDR3 coding DNA: TGTGCCAGCAGCTATAGCGGGAGGGGGTACGAGCAGTACTTC.